This TCR beta chain came from a study of blood T cell repertoires in COVID-19. Study details: Both acute and convalescent COVID-19 samples were obtained from the United States, Italy and Spain. T cells, B-cell-depleted T cells, or PBMCs supplied cDNA or gDNA.

There are 16 residues in the CDR3. With 5 bases clipped from V and 4 bases from J, the junction kept 14 bases outside the gene matches. The germline V gene encodes CDR1 MDHEN and CDR2 SYDVKM. In the authors' workflow: Amplification with reference gene primers provided the estimates of nucleated cell counts. Sequencing was performed with immunoSEQ multiplex PCR; in TCRdb, only in-frame clones are kept and a portion is missing. For V, J and clone size, that table is used; D and trimming come from the DNA. The sample contains approximately 210,000 clones, 80% to 90% of which appear only once. V and J are TRBV28 and TRBJ2-7; 7 bases match TRBD2. This sequence was found in a man aged 30 to 39 with active or convalescent COVID-19. What was sequenced was peripheral blood. The CDR3 region has the DNA TGTGCCAGCAGTCCGGCGTCCGCGGGAGCGCGATACGAGCAGTACTTC. The encoded protein is CASSPASAGARYEQYF. Full variable domain (remainder filled in from reference TRBV28 and TRBJ2-7): DVKVTQSSRYLVKRTGEKVFLECVQDMDHENMFWYRQDPGLGLRLIYFSYDVKMKEKGDIPEGYSVSREKKERFSLILESASTNQTSMYLCASSPASAGARYEQYFGPGTRLTVT.